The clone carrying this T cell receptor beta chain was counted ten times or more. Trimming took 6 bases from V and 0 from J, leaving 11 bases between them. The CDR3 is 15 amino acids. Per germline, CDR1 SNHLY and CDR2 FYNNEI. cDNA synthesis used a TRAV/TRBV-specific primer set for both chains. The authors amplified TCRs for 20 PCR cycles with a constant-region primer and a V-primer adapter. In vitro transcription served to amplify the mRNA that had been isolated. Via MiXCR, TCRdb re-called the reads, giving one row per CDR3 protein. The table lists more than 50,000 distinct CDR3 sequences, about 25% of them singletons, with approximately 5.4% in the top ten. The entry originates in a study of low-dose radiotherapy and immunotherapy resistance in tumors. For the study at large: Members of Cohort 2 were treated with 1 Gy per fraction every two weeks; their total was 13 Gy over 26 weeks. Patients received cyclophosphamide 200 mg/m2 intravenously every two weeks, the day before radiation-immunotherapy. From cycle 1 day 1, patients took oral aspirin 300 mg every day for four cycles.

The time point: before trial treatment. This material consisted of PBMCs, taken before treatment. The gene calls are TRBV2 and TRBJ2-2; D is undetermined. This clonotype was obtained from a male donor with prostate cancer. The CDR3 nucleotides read TGTGCCAGCAGGCCCCGACGGGCGAACACCGGGGAGCTGTTTTTT. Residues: CASRPRRANTGELFF. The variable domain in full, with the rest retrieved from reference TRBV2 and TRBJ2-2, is EPEVTQTPSHQVTQMGQEVILRCVPISNHLYFYWYRQILGQKVEFLVSFYNNEISEKSEIFDDQFSVERPDGSNFTLKIRSTKLEDSAMYFCASRPRRANTGELFFGEGSRLTVL.